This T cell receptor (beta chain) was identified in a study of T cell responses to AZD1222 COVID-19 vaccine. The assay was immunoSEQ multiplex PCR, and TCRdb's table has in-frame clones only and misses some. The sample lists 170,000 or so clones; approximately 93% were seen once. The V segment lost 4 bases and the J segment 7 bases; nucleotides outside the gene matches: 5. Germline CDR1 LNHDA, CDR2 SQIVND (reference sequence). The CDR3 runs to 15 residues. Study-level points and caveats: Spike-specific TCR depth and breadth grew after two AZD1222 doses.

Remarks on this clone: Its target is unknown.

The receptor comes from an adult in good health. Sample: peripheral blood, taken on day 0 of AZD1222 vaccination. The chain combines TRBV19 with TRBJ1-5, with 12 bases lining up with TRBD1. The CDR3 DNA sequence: TGTGCCAGTAGTAGGGGGACAGGGGGCTTGCAGCCCCAGCATTTT. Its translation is CASSRGTGGLQPQHF.